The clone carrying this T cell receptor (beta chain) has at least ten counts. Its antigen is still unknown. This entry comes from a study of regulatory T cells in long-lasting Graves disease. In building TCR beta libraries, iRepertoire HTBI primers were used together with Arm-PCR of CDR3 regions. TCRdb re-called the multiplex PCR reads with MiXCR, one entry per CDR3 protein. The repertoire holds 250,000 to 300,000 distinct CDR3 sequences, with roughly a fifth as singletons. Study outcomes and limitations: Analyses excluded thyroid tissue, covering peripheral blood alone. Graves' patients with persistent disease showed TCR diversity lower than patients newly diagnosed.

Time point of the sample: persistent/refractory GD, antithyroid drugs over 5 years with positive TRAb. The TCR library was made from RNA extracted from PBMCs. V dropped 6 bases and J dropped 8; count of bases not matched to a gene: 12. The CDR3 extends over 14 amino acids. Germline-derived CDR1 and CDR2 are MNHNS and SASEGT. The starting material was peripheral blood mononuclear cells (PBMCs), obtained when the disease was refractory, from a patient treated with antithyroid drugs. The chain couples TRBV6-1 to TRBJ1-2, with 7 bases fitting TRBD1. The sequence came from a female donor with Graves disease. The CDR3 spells CASRLTGTAYGYTF. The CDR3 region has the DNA TGTGCCAGCAGACTAACCGGGACAGCCTACGGCTACACCTTC.